The clone carrying this T cell receptor (beta chain) was seen at least ten times. The data stem from a study of read filtering for tumor transcriptome and immune sequencing. Study-level information: Mean patient age was approximately 66 years, range roughly 40 to 80; 16 to 20 male, around 14 female. DNase treatment preceded whole-transcriptome library preparation.

Molecular barcoded adaptors covering alpha/delta and beta/gamma chains were used on around 370 ng RNA. TCRdb independently ran MiXCR on the reads; one entry per CDR3 protein. Seen here are fewer than 100,000 distinct CDR3 sequences, about 12% observed once, and the top ten hold approximately 15%. The CDR3 is made up of 15 amino acids. CDR1 is SGHAT and CDR2 is FQNNGV in the germline V gene. V trimming: 4 bases; J trimming: 4 bases; junction bases outside the gene matches: 9. The chain couples TRBV11-2 to TRBJ1-1, with TRBD1 matching 7 bases. The sequencing sample was made of a population of CD138-negative cells sorted from bone marrow. This sequence originates from a donor aged 40 or over with multiple myeloma. The CDR3 sequence is CASSSKGAGGTEAFF. The CDR3 nucleotides read TGTGCCAGCAGCTCAAAGGGGGCAGGGGGCACTGAAGCTTTCTTT.